This entry is about one T cell receptor (beta chain). Its antigen is unknown. Sequencing was performed with immunoSEQ multiplex PCR; in TCRdb, only in-frame clones are kept and a portion is missing. Among more than 70,000 clones listed, roughly 88% were seen once. This CDR3 is 13 amino acids long. The V gene lost 6 bases and the J gene lost 0 bases, with 8 bases spanning the gap. Germline lookup yields CDR1 MDHEN and CDR2 SYDVKM. These data belong to a study of T cell responses to AZD1222 COVID-19 vaccine. Whole-study findings and limits: Donors skewed white British and female; clonal diversity was possibly underestimated.

The chain has TRBV28 and TRBJ1-2, with D unclear. This TCR came from an adult in good health. This sample comprised peripheral blood, obtained on day 0 of MenACWY control vaccination. The CDR3 region is CASRKTANYGYTF. CDR3 nucleotide sequence: TGTGCCAGCAGGAAGACGGCTAACTATGGCTACACCTTC.